The rows below give T cell receptor beta chains drawn from one sample of a study of T cells in Graves' hyperthyroidism and ophthalmopathy. MiXCR was run by TCRdb on the multiplex PCR reads, yielding one entry per CDR3 protein. The sample records nearly 250,000 distinct CDR3 sequences, about 15% being singletons. The sequencing input was blood. Every receptor here comes from a woman in her late teens or twenties with Graves' ophthalmopathy. Both conserved end residues are part of each CDR3. D genes are given only for firm matches. Clone size, where shown, is once, few, many, or a class for clones that have expanded.

CDR3 protein: CSARNSDRMNTEAFF
CDR3 DNA: TGCAGTGCTAGAAACTCCGACAGAATGAACACTGAAGCTTTCTTT
V gene: TRBV20-1
J gene: TRBJ1-1
D gene: NA
clone size: many

CDR3 protein: CASSVAAASNQPQHF
CDR3 DNA: TGTGCCAGCAGCGTAGCAGCGGCTAGCAATCAGCCCCAGCATTTT
V gene: TRBV9
J gene: TRBJ1-5
D gene: NA
clone size: few

CDR3 protein: CASSETPTGAPQHF
CDR3 DNA: TGTGCCAGCAGTGAAACTCCGACAGGGGCGCCCCAGCATTTT
V gene: TRBV6-1
J gene: TRBJ1-5
D gene: TRBD1
clone size: many

CDR3 protein: CASSFSETSGRARAKNIQYF
CDR3 DNA: TGTGCCAGCAGTTTTTCCGAGACTAGCGGGAGGGCCCGGGCCAAAAACATTCAGTACTTC
V gene: TRBV28
J gene: TRBJ2-4
D gene: TRBD2
clone size: many

CDR3 protein: CASSLDGGDNYGYTF
CDR3 DNA: TGTGCCAGCAGCTTAGACGGGGGTGATAACTATGGCTACACCTTC
V gene: TRBV7-2
J gene: TRBJ1-2
D gene: NA
clone size: many

CDR3 protein: CASSWTGFQETQYF
CDR3 DNA: TGCGCCAGCAGCTGGACAGGTTTCCAAGAGACCCAGTACTTC
V gene: TRBV5-1
J gene: TRBJ2-5
D gene: TRBD1
clone size: NA

CDR3 protein: CASNSDAGTSYEQYF
CDR3 DNA: TGTGCCAGCAACTCAGACGCCGGGACTAGCTACGAGCAGTACTTC
V gene: TRBV28
J gene: TRBJ2-7
D gene: TRBD2
clone size: many

CDR3 protein: CSARTGGKSSYEQYF
CDR3 DNA: TGCAGTGCTAGAACGGGGGGGAAGAGCTCCTACGAGCAGTACTTC
V gene: TRBV20-1
J gene: TRBJ2-7
D gene: TRBD2
clone size: many

CDR3 protein: CSARAGWGYEQYF
CDR3 DNA: TGCAGTGCCCGGGCTGGTTGGGGCTACGAGCAGTACTTC
V gene: TRBV20-1
J gene: TRBJ2-7
D gene: NA
clone size: many

CDR3 protein: CASSQQGAAEAFF
CDR3 DNA: TGTGCCAGCAGCCAACAGGGGGCGGCTGAAGCTTTCTTT
V gene: TRBV5-4
J gene: TRBJ1-1
D gene: TRBD1
clone size: many

CDR3 protein: CASSVGGGQVDYEQYF
CDR3 DNA: TGTGCCAGCAGCGTAGGCGGGGGGCAGGTGGACTACGAGCAGTACTTC
V gene: TRBV9
J gene: TRBJ2-7
D gene: TRBD2
clone size: many

CDR3 protein: CASSPPQGTNQPQHF
CDR3 DNA: TGTGCCAGCAGCCCCCCCCAGGGTACCAATCAGCCCCAGCATTTT
V gene: TRBV6-1
J gene: TRBJ1-5
D gene: NA
clone size: many

CDR3 protein: CSVEEKRLAGSTDTRYF
CDR3 DNA: TGCAGCGTTGAAGAGAAAAGACTAGCGGGATCCACAGATACGCGGTATTTT
V gene: TRBV29-1
J gene: TRBJ2-3
D gene: TRBD2
clone size: NA

CDR3 protein: CASSPDARDNEQFF
CDR3 DNA: TGTGCCAGCTCACCAGATGCGCGGGACAATGAGCAGTTCTTC
V gene: TRBV18
J gene: TRBJ2-1
D gene: NA
clone size: many

CDR3 protein: CASSENRDNEKLFF
CDR3 DNA: TGTGCCAGCAGCGAAAACCGGGATAATGAAAAACTGTTTTTT
V gene: TRBV7-2
J gene: TRBJ1-4
D gene: NA
clone size: many

CDR3 protein: CASSLQPGPFNTYGYTF
CDR3 DNA: TGTGCCAGCAGCCTTCAGCCCGGGCCGTTTAACACCTATGGCTACACCTTC
V gene: TRBV7-2
J gene: TRBJ1-2
D gene: NA
clone size: NA

CDR3 protein: CASSSDAAGSPLHF
CDR3 DNA: TGTGCCAGCAGCTCGGACGCTGCGGGGTCACCCCTCCACTTT
V gene: TRBV7-9
J gene: TRBJ1-6
D gene: NA
clone size: many

CDR3 protein: CASSRARGTDNEQFF
CDR3 DNA: TGTGCCAGCAGTCGGGCCCGAGGGACGGACAATGAGCAGTTCTTC
V gene: TRBV12-3/TRBV12-4
J gene: TRBJ2-1
D gene: NA
clone size: many

CDR3 protein: CASSFRGTDVYGYTF
CDR3 DNA: TGTGCCAGCAGCTTTAGGGGGACAGACGTGTATGGCTACACCTTC
V gene: TRBV5-6
J gene: TRBJ1-2
D gene: TRBD1
clone size: many

CDR3 protein: CASSPIRLSSHTDTQYF
CDR3 DNA: TGTGCCAGCAGCCCCATCCGATTGAGCAGTCACACAGATACGCAGTATTTT
V gene: TRBV11-2
J gene: TRBJ2-3
D gene: NA
clone size: many

CDR3 protein: CASSGSSAMGGYTF
CDR3 DNA: TGTGCCAGCAGCGGATCCTCAGCAATGGGGGGCTACACCTTC
V gene: TRBV9
J gene: TRBJ1-2
D gene: NA
clone size: many

CDR3 protein: CASSEDTGTGTYGYTF
CDR3 DNA: TGTGCCAGCAGTGAAGATACCGGGACAGGGACCTATGGCTACACCTTC
V gene: TRBV2
J gene: TRBJ1-2
D gene: TRBD1
clone size: NA

CDR3 protein: CASRQIWGTYNSPLHF
CDR3 DNA: TGTGCCAGCCGTCAGATCTGGGGGACCTATAATTCACCCCTCCACTTT
V gene: TRBV2
J gene: TRBJ1-6
D gene: NA
clone size: many

CDR3 protein: CASSLGLAGTAYEQYF
CDR3 DNA: TGTGCCAGCAGCTTAGGTCTGGCGGGAACCGCCTACGAGCAGTACTTC
V gene: TRBV11-2
J gene: TRBJ2-7
D gene: NA
clone size: many

CDR3 protein: CASSPESETQYF
CDR3 DNA: TGTGCCAGCAGTCCCGAGTCGGAGACCCAGTACTTC
V gene: TRBV7-9
J gene: TRBJ2-5
D gene: NA
clone size: many

CDR3 protein: CASSVERKSNEQFF
CDR3 DNA: TGTGCCAGCAGCGTAGAGCGGAAGTCCAATGAGCAGTTCTTC
V gene: TRBV9
J gene: TRBJ2-1
D gene: NA
clone size: many

CDR3 protein: CASSLGTGDLPRYF
CDR3 DNA: TGTGCCAGCAGCTTGGGGACAGGCGACCTCCCGCGGTACTTC
V gene: TRBV5-5
J gene: TRBJ2-7
D gene: TRBD1
clone size: few

CDR3 protein: CASSLVPAGGTDTQYF
CDR3 DNA: TGTGCCAGCAGCTTAGTCCCAGCGGGAGGGACAGATACGCAGTATTTT
V gene: TRBV7-2
J gene: TRBJ2-3
D gene: TRBD2
clone size: many

CDR3 protein: CASSDSPSSYNEQFF
CDR3 DNA: TGTGCCAGCAGTGACTCTCCCAGCTCCTACAATGAGCAGTTCTTC
V gene: TRBV6-5
J gene: TRBJ2-1
D gene: NA
clone size: many

CDR3 protein: CAFNSGTGYTGELFF
CDR3 DNA: TGTGCCTTCAATTCCGGGACAGGGTATACCGGGGAGCTGTTTTTT
V gene: TRBV30
J gene: TRBJ2-2
D gene: TRBD1
clone size: many

CDR3 protein: CASSEIGAYGYTF
CDR3 DNA: TGTGCCAGCAGTGAAATCGGGGCCTATGGCTACACCTTC
V gene: TRBV6-1
J gene: TRBJ1-2
D gene: NA
clone size: NA

CDR3 protein: CASTLGGGNYGYTF
CDR3 DNA: TGTGCCAGCACCTTGGGGGGAGGAAACTATGGCTACACCTTC
V gene: TRBV28
J gene: TRBJ1-2
D gene: NA
clone size: many

CDR3 protein: CASSQEASGHGDTQYF
CDR3 DNA: TGTGCCAGCAGCCAAGAGGCTAGCGGGCACGGGGATACGCAGTATTTT
V gene: TRBV4-2
J gene: TRBJ2-3
D gene: TRBD2
clone size: many

CDR3 protein: CASSFAGQANTGELFF
CDR3 DNA: TGCGCCAGCAGCTTTGCGGGGCAGGCGAACACCGGGGAGCTGTTTTTT
V gene: TRBV5-1
J gene: TRBJ2-2
D gene: NA
clone size: NA

CDR3 protein: CASSFDSTPVNTF
CDR3 DNA: TGTGCCAGCAGCTTCGACAGTACCCCCGTGAACACCTTC
V gene: TRBV7-9
J gene: TRBJ1-2
D gene: NA
clone size: many

CDR3 protein: CASSQDYFSGRGWDEQFF
CDR3 DNA: TGTGCCAGCAGCCAAGATTACTTCTCCGGGAGAGGTTGGGATGAGCAGTTCTTC
V gene: TRBV3-2
J gene: TRBJ2-1
D gene: NA
clone size: NA

CDR3 protein: CASSPRGLGSGELFF
CDR3 DNA: TGTGCCAGCAGCCCCCGGGGCCTGGGCTCCGGGGAGCTGTTTTTT
V gene: TRBV6-1
J gene: TRBJ2-2
D gene: NA
clone size: many

CDR3 protein: CSVAGITSGRYEQFF
CDR3 DNA: TGCAGCGTTGCGGGGATTACTAGCGGGAGGTATGAGCAGTTCTTC
V gene: TRBV29-1
J gene: TRBJ2-1
D gene: TRBD2
clone size: NA

CDR3 protein: CASSPRRGRALDTGELFF
CDR3 DNA: TGTGCCAGCAGCCCGAGGCGCGGGAGGGCCCTCGACACCGGGGAGCTGTTTTTT
V gene: TRBV3-1
J gene: TRBJ2-2
D gene: TRBD2
clone size: many

CDR3 protein: CASSESGYSNQPQHF
CDR3 DNA: TGTGCCAGCAGTGAATCAGGTTATAGCAATCAGCCCCAGCATTTT
V gene: TRBV6-4
J gene: TRBJ1-5
D gene: NA
clone size: many

CDR3 protein: CSANGGGLSSNQPQHF
CDR3 DNA: TGCAGTGCTAACGGGGGGGGGTTGAGCAGCAATCAGCCCCAGCATTTT
V gene: TRBV20-1
J gene: TRBJ1-5
D gene: NA
clone size: many

CDR3 protein: CASSLVGGGADTQYF
CDR3 DNA: TGTGCCAGCAGCTTAGTGGGCGGGGGGGCAGATACGCAGTATTTT
V gene: TRBV13
J gene: TRBJ2-3
D gene: TRBD2
clone size: many

CDR3 protein: CASSPSTSLSPYNEQFF
CDR3 DNA: TGTGCCAGCAGCCCGTCGACTTCTCTGAGCCCCTACAATGAGCAGTTCTTC
V gene: TRBV5-4
J gene: TRBJ2-1
D gene: NA
clone size: few